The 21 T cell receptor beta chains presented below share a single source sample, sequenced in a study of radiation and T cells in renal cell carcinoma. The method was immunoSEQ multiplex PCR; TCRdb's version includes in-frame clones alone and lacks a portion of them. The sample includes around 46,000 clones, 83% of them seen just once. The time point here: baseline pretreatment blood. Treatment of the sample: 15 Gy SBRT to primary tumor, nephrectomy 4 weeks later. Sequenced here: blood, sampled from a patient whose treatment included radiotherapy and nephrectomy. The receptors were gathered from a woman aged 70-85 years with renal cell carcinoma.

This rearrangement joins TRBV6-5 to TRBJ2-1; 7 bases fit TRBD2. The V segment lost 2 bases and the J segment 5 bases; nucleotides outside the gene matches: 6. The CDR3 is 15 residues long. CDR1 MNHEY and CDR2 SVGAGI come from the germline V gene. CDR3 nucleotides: TGTGCCAGCAGTTACGTGGGCGGGAGACACAATGAGCAGTTCTTC. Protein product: CASSYVGGRHNEQFF.

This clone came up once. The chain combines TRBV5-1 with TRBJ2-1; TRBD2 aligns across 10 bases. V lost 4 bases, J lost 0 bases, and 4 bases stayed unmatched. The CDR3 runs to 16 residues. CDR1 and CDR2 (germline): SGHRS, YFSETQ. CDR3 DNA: TGCGCCAGCAGCGCCGGACTAGCGGACTCCTACAATGAGCAGTTCTTC. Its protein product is CASSAGLADSYNEQFF.

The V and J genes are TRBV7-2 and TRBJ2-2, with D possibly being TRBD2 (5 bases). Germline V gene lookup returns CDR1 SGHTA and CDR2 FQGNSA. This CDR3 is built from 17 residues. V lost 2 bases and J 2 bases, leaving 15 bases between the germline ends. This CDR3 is CASSLSWLADNTGELFF. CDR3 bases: TGTGCCAGCAGCTTAAGTTGGCTAGCAGATAACACCGGGGAGCTGTTTTTT.

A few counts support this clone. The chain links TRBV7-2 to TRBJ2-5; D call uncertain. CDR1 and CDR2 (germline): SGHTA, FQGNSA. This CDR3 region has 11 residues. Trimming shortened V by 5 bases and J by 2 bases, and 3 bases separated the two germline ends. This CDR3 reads CASSIQETQYF. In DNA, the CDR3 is TGTGCCAGCAGCATACAAGAGACCCAGTACTTC.

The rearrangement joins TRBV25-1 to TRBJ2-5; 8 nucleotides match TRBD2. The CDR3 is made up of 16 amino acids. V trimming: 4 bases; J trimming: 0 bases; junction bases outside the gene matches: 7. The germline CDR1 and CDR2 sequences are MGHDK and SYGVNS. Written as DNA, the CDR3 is TGTGCCAGCAGTGCCTCGGGAGGGCCCCACCAAGAGACCCAGTACTTC. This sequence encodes CASSASGGPHQETQYF.

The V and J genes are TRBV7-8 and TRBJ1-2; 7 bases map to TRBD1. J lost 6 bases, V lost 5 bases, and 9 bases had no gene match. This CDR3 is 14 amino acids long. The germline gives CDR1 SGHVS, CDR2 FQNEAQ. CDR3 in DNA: TGTGCCAGCAGCCCCCGACAGGGCTTCAATGGCTACACCTTC. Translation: CASSPRQGFNGYTF.

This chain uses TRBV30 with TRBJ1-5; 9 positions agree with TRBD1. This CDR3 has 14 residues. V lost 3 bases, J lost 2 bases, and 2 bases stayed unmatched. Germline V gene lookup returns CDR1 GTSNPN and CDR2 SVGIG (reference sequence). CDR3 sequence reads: CAWSRTGGNQPQHF. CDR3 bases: TGTGCCTGGAGCCGGACAGGGGGCAATCAGCCCCAGCATTTT. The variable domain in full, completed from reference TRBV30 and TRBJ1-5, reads SQTIHQWPATLVQPVGSPLSLECTVEGTSNPNLYWYRQAAGRGLQLLFYSVGIGQISSEVPQNLSASRPQDRQFILSSKKLLLSDSGFYLCAWSRTGGNQPQHFGDGTRLSIL.

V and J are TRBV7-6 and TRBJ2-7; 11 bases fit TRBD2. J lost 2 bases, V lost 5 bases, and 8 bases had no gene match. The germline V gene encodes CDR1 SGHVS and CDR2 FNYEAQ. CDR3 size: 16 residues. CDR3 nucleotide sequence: TGTGCCAGCAGCCTCGGGACTAGCGGATACCCCTACGAGCAGTACTTC. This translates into CASSLGTSGYPYEQYF.

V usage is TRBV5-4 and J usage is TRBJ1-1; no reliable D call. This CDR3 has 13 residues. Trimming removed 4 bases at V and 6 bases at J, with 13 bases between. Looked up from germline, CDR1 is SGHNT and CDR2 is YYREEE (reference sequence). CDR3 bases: TGTGCCAGCAGCCTCGTTCTGGTGTCTGAAGCTTTCTTT. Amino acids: CASSLVLVSEAFF.

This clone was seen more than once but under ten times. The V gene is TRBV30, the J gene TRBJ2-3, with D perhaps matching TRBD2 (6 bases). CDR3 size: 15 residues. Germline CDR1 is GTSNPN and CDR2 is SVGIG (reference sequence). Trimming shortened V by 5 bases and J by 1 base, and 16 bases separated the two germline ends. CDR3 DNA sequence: TGTGCCTGGGACGTTAGCGGTTCTCGCACAGATACGCAGTATTTT. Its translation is CAWDVSGSRTDTQYF.

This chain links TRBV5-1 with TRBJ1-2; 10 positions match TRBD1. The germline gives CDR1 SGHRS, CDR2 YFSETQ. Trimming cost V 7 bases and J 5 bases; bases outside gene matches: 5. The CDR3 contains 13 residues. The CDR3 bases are TGCGCCAGCGGGACAGGGGCGGCTTATGGCTACACCTTC. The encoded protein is CASGTGAAYGYTF.

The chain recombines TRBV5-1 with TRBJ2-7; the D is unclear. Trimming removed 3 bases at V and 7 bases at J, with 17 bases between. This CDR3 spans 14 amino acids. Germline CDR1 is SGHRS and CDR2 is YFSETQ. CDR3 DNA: TGCGCCAGCAGCTCGGACGGCCGGGTGGAGGAGCAGTACTTC. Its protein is CASSSDGRVEEQYF.

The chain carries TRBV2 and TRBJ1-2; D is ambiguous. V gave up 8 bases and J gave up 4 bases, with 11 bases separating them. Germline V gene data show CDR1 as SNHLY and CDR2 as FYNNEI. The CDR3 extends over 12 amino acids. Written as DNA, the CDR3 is TGTGCCAGCCGGGGAGGGATCTATGGCTACACCTTC. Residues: CASRGGIYGYTF.

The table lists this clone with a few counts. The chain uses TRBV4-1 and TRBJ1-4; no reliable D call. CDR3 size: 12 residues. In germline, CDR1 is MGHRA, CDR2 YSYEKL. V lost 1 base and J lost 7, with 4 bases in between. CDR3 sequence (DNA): TGCGCCAGCAGCCAAGGGGTTGAAAAACTGTTTTTT. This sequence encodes CASSQGVEKLFF.

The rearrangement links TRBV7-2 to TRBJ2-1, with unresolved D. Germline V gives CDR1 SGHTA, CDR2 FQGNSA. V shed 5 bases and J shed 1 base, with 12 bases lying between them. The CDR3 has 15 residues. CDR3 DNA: TGTGCCAGCAGCCTCCCCGCAGTATCCTACAATGAGCAGTTCTTC. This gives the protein CASSLPAVSYNEQFF. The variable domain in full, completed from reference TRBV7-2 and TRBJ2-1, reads GAGVSQSPSNKVTEKGKDVELRCDPISGHTALYWYRQSLGQGLEFLIYFQGNSAPDKSGLPSDRFSAERTGGSVSTLTIQRTQQEDSAVYLCASSLPAVSYNEQFFGPGTRLTVL.

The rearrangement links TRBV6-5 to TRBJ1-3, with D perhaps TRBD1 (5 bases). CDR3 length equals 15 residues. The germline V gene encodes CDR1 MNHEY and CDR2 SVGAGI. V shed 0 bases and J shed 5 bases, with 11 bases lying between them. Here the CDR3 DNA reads TGTGCCAGCAGTTACTCCATCACAGGCCGAAACACCATATATTTT. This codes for CASSYSITGRNTIYF.

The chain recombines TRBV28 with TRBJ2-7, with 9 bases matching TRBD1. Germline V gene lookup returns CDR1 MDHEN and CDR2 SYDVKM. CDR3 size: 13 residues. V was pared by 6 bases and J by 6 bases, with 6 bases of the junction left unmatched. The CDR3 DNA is TGTGCCAGCAGCCGTGGACAGGGGTTCGAGCAGTACTTC. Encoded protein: CASSRGQGFEQYF. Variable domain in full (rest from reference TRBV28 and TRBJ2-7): DVKVTQSSRYLVKRTGEKVFLECVQDMDHENMFWYRQDPGLGLRLIYFSYDVKMKEKGDIPEGYSVSREKKERFSLILESASTNQTSMYLCASSRGQGFEQYFGPGTRLTVT.

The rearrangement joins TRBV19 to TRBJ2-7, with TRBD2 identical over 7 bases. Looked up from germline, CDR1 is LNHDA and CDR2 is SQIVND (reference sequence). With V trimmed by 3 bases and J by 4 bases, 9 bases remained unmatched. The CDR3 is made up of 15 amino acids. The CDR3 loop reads CASSITGAGSYEQYF. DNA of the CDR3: TGTGCCAGTAGTATTACGGGAGCGGGGAGTTACGAGCAGTACTTC.

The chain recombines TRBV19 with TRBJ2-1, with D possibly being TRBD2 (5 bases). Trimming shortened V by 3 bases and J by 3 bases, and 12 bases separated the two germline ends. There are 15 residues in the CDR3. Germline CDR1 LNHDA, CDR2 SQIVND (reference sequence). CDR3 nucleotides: TGTGCCAGTAGTATTCGGGTCCGGGACTACAATGAGCAGTTCTTC. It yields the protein CASSIRVRDYNEQFF. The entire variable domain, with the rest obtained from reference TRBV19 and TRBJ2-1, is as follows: DGGITQSPKYLFRKEGQNVTLSCEQNLNHDAMYWYRQDPGQGLRLIYYSQIVNDFQKGDIAEGYSVSREKKESFPLTVTSAQKNPTAFYLCASSIRVRDYNEQFFGPGTRLTVL.

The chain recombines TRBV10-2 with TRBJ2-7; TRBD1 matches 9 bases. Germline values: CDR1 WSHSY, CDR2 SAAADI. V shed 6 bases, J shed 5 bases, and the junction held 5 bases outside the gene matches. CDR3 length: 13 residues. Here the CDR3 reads CASRGTGGDEQYF. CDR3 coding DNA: TGCGCCAGCAGAGGTACAGGGGGCGACGAGCAGTACTTC.

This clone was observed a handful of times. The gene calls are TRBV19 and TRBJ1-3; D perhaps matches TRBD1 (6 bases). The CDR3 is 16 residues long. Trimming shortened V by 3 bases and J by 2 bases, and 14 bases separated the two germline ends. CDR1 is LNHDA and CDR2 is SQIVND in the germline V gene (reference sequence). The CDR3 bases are TGTGCCAGTAGTATTGGTTTGGACAGCACTGGAAACACCATATATTTT. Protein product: CASSIGLDSTGNTIYF.